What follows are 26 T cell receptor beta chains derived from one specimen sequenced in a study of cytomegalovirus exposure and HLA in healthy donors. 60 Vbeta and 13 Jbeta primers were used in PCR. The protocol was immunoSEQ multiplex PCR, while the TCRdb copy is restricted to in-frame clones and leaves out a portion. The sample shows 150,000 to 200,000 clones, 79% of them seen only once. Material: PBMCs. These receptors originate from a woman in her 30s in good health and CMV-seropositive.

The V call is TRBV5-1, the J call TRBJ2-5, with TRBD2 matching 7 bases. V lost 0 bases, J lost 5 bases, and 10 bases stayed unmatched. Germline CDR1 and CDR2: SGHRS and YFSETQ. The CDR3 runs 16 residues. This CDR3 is CASSLVGGSEGETQYF. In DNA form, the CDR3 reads TGCGCCAGCAGCTTGGTTGGCGGGAGTGAGGGCGAGACCCAGTACTTC.

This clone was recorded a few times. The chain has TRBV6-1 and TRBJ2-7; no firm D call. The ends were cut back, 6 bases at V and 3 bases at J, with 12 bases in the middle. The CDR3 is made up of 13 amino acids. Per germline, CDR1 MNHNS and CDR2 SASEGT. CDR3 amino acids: CASRPIPLYEQYF. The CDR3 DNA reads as TGTGCCAGCAGACCTATACCCCTCTACGAGCAGTACTTC.

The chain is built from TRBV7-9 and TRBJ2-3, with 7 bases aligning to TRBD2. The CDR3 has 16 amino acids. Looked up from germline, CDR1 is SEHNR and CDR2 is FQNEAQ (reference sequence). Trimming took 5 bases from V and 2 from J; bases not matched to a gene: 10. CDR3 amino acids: CASSANGGGITDTQYF. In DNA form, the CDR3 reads TGTGCCAGCAGCGCGAACGGGGGAGGGATCACAGATACGCAGTATTTT.

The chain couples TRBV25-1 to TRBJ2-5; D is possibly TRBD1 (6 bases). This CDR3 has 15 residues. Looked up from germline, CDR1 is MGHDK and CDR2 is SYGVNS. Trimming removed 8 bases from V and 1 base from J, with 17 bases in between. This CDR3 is CASRPQQGLQETQYF. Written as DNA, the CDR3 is TGTGCCAGCCGGCCACAACAGGGCCTCCAAGAGACCCAGTACTTC.

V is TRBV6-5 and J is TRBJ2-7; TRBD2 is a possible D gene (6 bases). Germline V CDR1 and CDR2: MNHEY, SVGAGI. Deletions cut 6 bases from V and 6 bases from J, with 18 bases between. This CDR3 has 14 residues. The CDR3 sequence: CASSRLEGRTEQYF. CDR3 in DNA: TGTGCCAGCAGCAGACTAGAAGGTAGGACCGAGCAGTACTTC.

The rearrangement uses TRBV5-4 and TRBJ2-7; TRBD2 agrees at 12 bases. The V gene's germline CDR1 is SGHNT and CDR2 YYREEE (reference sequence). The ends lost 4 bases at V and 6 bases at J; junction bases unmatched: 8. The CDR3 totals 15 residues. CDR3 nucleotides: TGTGCCAGCAGCATACTAGCGGGAGGCCCGTTCGAGCAGTACTTC. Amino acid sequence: CASSILAGGPFEQYF.

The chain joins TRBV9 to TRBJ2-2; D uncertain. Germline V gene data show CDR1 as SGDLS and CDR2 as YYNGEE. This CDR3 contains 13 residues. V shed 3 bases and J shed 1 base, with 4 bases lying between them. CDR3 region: CASSALNTGELFF. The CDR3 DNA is TGTGCCAGCAGCGCCTTGAACACCGGGGAGCTGTTTTTT.

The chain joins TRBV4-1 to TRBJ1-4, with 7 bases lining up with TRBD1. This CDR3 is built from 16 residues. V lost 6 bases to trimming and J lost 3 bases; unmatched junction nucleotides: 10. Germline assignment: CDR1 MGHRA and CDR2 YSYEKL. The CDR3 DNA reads TGCGCCAGCAGTCGAAATACAGGGGTAGCTAATGAAAAACTGTTTTTT. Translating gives CASSRNTGVANEKLFF.

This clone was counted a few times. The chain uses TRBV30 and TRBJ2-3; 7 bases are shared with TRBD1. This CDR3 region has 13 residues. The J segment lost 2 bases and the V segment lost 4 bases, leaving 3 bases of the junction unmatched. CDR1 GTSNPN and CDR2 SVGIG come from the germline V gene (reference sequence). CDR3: CAWKQGSTDTQYF. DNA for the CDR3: TGTGCCTGGAAACAGGGGTCCACAGATACGCAGTATTTT. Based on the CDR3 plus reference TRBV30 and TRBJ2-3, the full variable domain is SQTIHQWPATLVQPVGSPLSLECTVEGTSNPNLYWYRQAAGRGLQLLFYSVGIGQISSEVPQNLSASRPQDRQFILSSKKLLLSDSGFYLCAWKQGSTDTQYFGPGTRLTVL.

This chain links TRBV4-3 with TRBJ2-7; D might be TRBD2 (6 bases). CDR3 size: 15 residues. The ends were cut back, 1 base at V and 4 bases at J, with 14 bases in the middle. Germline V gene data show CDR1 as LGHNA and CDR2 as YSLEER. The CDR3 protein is CASSQGVGGLYEQYF. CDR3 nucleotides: TGCGCCAGCAGCCAAGGAGTAGGAGGGCTTTACGAGCAGTACTTC.

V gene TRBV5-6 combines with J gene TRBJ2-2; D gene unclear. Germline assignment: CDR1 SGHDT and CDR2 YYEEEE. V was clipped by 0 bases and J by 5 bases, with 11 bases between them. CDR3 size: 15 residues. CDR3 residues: CASSLGAILTGELFF. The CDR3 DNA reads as TGTGCCAGCAGCTTGGGGGCTATCCTTACCGGGGAGCTGTTTTTT.

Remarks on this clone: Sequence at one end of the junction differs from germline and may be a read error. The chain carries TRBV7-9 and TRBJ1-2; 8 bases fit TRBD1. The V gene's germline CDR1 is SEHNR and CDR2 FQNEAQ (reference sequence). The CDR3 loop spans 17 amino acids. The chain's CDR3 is CSSSLPRGTGTTYGYTF. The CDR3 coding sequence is TGTTCCAGCAGCCTACCCCGGGGGACAGGCACCACCTATGGCTACACCTTC.

CDR3 protein: CASSQDRADQPQHF. Here the CDR3 DNA reads TGCGCCAGCAGCCAAGACAGGGCTGATCAGCCCCAGCATTTT. The V and J genes are TRBV4-3 and TRBJ1-5, with D possibly being TRBD1 (5 bases). Germline lookup yields CDR1 LGHNA and CDR2 YSLEER. This CDR3 region has 14 residues. The V and J ends lost 0 bases and 5 bases respectively, with 8 bases between them.

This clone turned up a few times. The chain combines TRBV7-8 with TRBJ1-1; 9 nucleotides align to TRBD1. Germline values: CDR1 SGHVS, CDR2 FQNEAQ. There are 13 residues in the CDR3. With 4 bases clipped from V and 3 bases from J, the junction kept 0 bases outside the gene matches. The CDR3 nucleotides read TGTGCCAGCAGCTGGACAGGGGACACTGAAGCTTTCTTT. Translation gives CASSWTGDTEAFF.

CDR3 sequence: CASWTGYNQPQHF. CDR3 nucleotides: TGTGCCAGTTGGACAGGGTACAATCAGCCCCAGCATTTT. The chain couples TRBV19 to TRBJ1-5, with TRBD1 matching 8 bases. This CDR3 region has 13 residues. CDR1 and CDR2 (germline): LNHDA, SQIVND (reference sequence). V trimming: 8 bases; J trimming: 3 bases; junction bases outside the gene matches: 3.

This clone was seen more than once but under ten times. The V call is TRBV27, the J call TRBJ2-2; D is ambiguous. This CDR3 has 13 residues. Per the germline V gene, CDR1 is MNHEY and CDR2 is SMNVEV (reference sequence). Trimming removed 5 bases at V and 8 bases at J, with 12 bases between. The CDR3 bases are TGTGCCAGCAGTCCTGATCGAGCGGGGGAGCTGTTTTTT. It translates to CASSPDRAGELFF.

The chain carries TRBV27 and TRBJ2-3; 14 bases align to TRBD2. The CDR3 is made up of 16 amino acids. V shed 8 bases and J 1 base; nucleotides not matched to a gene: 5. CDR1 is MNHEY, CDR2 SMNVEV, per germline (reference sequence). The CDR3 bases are TGTGCCAGCGGACTAGCGGGAGGTGTGGGCACAGATACGCAGTATTTT. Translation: CASGLAGGVGTDTQYF.

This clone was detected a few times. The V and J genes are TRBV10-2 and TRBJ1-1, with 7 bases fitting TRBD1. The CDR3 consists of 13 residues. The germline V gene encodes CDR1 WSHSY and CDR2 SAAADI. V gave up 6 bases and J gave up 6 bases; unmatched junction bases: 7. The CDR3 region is CASRIRQGAEAFF. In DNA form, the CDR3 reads TGCGCCAGCAGAATTAGACAGGGAGCTGAAGCTTTCTTT.

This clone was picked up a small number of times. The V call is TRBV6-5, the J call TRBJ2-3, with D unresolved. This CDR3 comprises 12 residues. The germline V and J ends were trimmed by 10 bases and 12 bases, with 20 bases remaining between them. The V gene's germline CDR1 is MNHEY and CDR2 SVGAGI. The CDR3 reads CATQQSDRSQYF. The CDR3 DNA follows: TGTGCCACCCAACAAAGTGATCGGAGCCAGTATTTT.

This chain's CDR3 is CASIIRPGTSGYEQYF. The CDR3 DNA reads TGTGCCAGCATAATCCGCCCCGGGACTAGCGGGTACGAGCAGTACTTC. The V gene is TRBV5-5, the J gene TRBJ2-7, with TRBD2 matching 12 bases. CDR1 and CDR2 from the germline V gene are SGHKS and YYEKEE (reference sequence). This CDR3 region has 16 residues. The J segment lost 4 bases and the V segment lost 6 bases, leaving 11 bases of the junction unmatched.

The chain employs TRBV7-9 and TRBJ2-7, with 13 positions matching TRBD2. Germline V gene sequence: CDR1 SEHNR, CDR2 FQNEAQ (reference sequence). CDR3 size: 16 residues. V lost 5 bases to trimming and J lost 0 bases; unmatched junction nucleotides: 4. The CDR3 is CASSLRLAGGSYEQYF. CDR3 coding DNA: TGTGCCAGCAGCCTAAGACTAGCGGGGGGCTCCTACGAGCAGTACTTC.

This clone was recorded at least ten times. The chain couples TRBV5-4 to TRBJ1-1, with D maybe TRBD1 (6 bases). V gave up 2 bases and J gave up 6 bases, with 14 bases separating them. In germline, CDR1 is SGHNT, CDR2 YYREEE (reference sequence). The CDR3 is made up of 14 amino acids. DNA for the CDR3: TGTGCCAGCAGCTTATTTGGGGGCCGCGCTGAAGCTTTCTTT. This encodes CASSLFGGRAEAFF.

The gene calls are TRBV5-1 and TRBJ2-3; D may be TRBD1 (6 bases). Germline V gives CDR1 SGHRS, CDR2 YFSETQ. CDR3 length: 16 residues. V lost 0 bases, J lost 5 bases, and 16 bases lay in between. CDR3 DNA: TGCGCCAGCAGCTTGGGCCGGACAGACACTCTAGATACGCAGTATTTT. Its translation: CASSLGRTDTLDTQYF.

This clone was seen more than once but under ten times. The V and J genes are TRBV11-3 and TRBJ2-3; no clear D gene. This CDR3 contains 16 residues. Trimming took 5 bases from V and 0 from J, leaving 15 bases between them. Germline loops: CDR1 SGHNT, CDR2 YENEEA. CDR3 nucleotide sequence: TGTGCCAGCAGCGCGGCGCGAGACCTTAGCACAGATACGCAGTATTTT. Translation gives CASSAARDLSTDTQYF.

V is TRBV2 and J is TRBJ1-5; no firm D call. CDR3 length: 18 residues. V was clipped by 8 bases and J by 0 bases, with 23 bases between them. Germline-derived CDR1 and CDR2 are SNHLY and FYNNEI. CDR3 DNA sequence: TGTGCCAGCCTAGCGGAGGGCACCTGGGAAAATAGCAATCAGCCCCAGCATTTT. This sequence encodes CASLAEGTWENSNQPQHF.

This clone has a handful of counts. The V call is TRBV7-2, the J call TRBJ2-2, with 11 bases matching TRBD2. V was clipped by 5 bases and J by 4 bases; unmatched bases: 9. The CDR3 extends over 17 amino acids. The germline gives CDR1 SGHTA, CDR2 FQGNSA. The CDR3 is CASSPNLGLAGTGELFF. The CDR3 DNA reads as TGTGCCAGCAGCCCGAACCTCGGACTAGCGGGCACCGGGGAGCTGTTTTTT.